The rows below give T cell receptor beta chains drawn from one sample of a study of technical replicates of blood from a few donors. Sequencing was performed with immunoSEQ multiplex PCR; in TCRdb, only in-frame clones are kept and a portion is missing. The data hold around 92,000 clones, with around 95% observed a single time. What was sequenced was T cells isolated from PBMCs. The receptors were gathered from a human donor in good health. Each CDR3 is given with its conserved first and last residue. D genes are given only for firm matches. Not every row has a clone size; where given, it reads once, few, many or a size class.

>-|TRBV2|TRBJ2-7|TRBD1
CASSSGQGGSYEQYF
TGTGCCAGCAGTTCCGGACAGGGCGGCTCCTACGAGCAGTACTTC
>-|TRBV30|TRBJ2-5|-
CAWSIGLSNEETQYF
TGTGCCTGGAGTATCGGACTGAGCAACGAAGAGACCCAGTACTTC
>-|TRBV4-1|TRBJ2-3|-
CASSLTSPPTDTQYF
TGCGCCAGCAGCCTTACTTCCCCCCCCACAGATACGCAGTATTTT
>once|TRBV28|TRBJ1-2|TRBD1
CASSLPTGAYGYTF
TGTGCCAGCAGTTTGCCGACAGGGGCCTATGGCTACACCTTC
>-|TRBV27|TRBJ2-5|TRBD1
CASGTGTGWRETQYF
TGTGCCAGCGGAACCGGGACAGGGTGGCGAGAGACCCAGTACTTC
>once|TRBV9|TRBJ1-6|-
CASSVAPTRADSPLHF
TGTGCCAGCAGCGTCGCCCCAACGAGGGCTGATTCACCCCTCCACTTT
>-|TRBV6-1|TRBJ2-5|TRBD1
CASNRGVQETQYF
TGTGCCAGCAACAGGGGGGTCCAAGAGACCCAGTACTTC
>-|TRBV5-4|TRBJ1-3|-
CASSDIGNTIYF
TGTGCCAGCAGCGACATTGGAAACACCATATATTTT
>-|TRBV9|TRBJ2-5|TRBD2
CASSVVGREVQETQYF
TGTGCCAGCAGCGTAGTGGGGCGGGAGGTCCAAGAGACCCAGTACTTC
>-|TRBV2|TRBJ1-1|TRBD1
CASSKEQGVTEAFF
TGTGCCAGCAGTAAAGAACAGGGGGTTACTGAAGCTTTCTTT
>-|TRBV5-1|TRBJ2-1|-
CASSLTSSDEQFF
TGCGCCAGCAGCTTGACTAGTAGCGATGAGCAGTTCTTC
>-|TRBV6-4|TRBJ2-1|TRBD2
CASSPLAGPYNEQFF
TGTGCCAGCAGTCCACTAGCGGGACCCTACAATGAGCAGTTCTTC
>once|TRBV25-1|TRBJ2-1|TRBD1
CVSRTGGRTSTEQFF
TGTGTCAGCAGGACAGGGGGGCGAACAAGTACTGAGCAGTTCTTC
>-|TRBV19|TRBJ2-1|TRBD2
CATLAGGRDNEQFF
TGTGCCACTTTAGCGGGAGGGCGTGACAATGAGCAGTTCTTC
>-|TRBV5-8|TRBJ2-5|TRBD1
CASSLNRGTGQETQYF
TGTGCCAGCAGCTTGAACAGGGGAACTGGGCAAGAGACCCAGTACTTC
>-|TRBV9|TRBJ1-2|-
CASSTQSGLGVYGYTF
TGTGCCAGCAGCACCCAGAGCGGACTTGGTGTCTATGGCTACACCTTC
>-|TRBV5-1|TRBJ1-1|-
CASSSGQTNTEAFF
TGCGCCAGCAGCTCGGGACAAACCAACACTGAAGCTTTCTTT
>-|TRBV6-1|TRBJ1-1|TRBD1
CASSEGQGATEAFF
TGTGCCAGCAGTGAAGGACAGGGGGCCACTGAAGCTTTCTTT
>-|TRBV6-1|TRBJ2-4|TRBD2
CASSEKAGGVAKNIQYF
TGTGCCAGCAGTGAAAAAGCGGGGGGGGTAGCCAAAAACATTCAGTACTTC
>-|TRBV28|TRBJ2-7|TRBD2
CASIGLAITYEQYF
TGTGCCAGCATCGGACTAGCGATAACCTACGAGCAGTACTTC
>-|TRBV19|TRBJ1-1|-
CASSRRGGTEAFF
TGTGCCAGTAGTAGGAGGGGGGGGACTGAAGCTTTCTTT
>-|TRBV4-1|TRBJ2-3|TRBD1
CASSQAGQGEVTDTQYF
TGCGCCAGCAGCCAAGCCGGACAGGGGGAAGTGACAGATACGCAGTATTTT
>-|TRBV5-4|TRBJ1-2|-
CASSSRVGHGYTF
TGTGCCAGCAGCTCCCGAGTTGGGCATGGCTACACCTTC
>-|TRBV5-1|TRBJ2-2|-
CASSLFQGRVNTGELFF
TGCGCCAGCAGCTTGTTTCAGGGAAGGGTCAACACCGGGGAGCTGTTTTTT
>-|TRBV10-2|TRBJ2-2|TRBD1
CASSDRDRDPGELFF
TGCGCCAGCAGTGATAGAGACAGGGACCCCGGGGAGCTGTTTTTT
>-|TRBV27|TRBJ2-7|-
CASSSRAGTHYEQYF
TGTGCCAGCAGTTCTCGGGCAGGGACTCACTACGAGCAGTACTTC
>-|TRBV7-2|TRBJ2-7|TRBD2
CASSPGVSGLTYEQYF
TGTGCCAGCAGCCCGGGGGTTAGCGGGTTAACCTACGAGCAGTACTTC
>-|TRBV2|TRBJ2-2|TRBD2
CASTSKGLASEFNTGELFF
TGTGCCAGCACCTCTAAGGGACTAGCCAGTGAGTTTAACACCGGGGAGCTGTTTTTT
>once|TRBV19|TRBJ2-1|TRBD2
CASSISLAVYNEQFF
TGTGCCAGTAGTATAAGTCTAGCGGTTTACAATGAGCAGTTCTTC
>-|TRBV25-1|TRBJ2-7|TRBD1
CASYNTGTGGEQYF
TGTGCCAGCTACAATACCGGGACAGGGGGTGAGCAGTACTTC
>-|TRBV6-5|TRBJ1-6|-
CASSLGQFVHSPLHF
TGTGCCAGCAGTCTGGGCCAATTCGTGCATTCACCCCTCCACTTT
>-|TRBV6-5|TRBJ2-7|-
CASSYGGEQYF
TGTGCCAGCAGTTACGGCGGCGAGCAGTACTTC
>-|TRBV4-1|TRBJ2-5|TRBD2
CASSQLTSGGSTGAQYF
TGCGCCAGCAGCCAGCTGACTAGCGGGGGCTCGACCGGGGCCCAGTACTTC
>-|TRBV5-5|TRBJ1-2|-
CASSAGSSLSYGYTF
TGTGCCAGCAGCGCAGGGTCGTCCCTCTCCTATGGCTACACCTTC
>-|TRBV5-4|TRBJ2-1|TRBD1
CASSYDRALEQFF
TGTGCCAGCAGCTACGACAGGGCCCTAGAGCAGTTCTTC
>-|TRBV4-1|TRBJ1-2|-
CASSTRQLNYGYTF
TGCGCCAGCAGCACACGACAGCTTAACTATGGCTACACCTTC
>-|TRBV29-1|TRBJ1-4|TRBD1
CSVGGTGAQSGEKLFF
TGCAGCGTGGGAGGGACAGGGGCGCAGTCTGGGGAAAAACTGTTTTTT
>once|TRBV28|TRBJ1-5|TRBD1
CASTLKEGQGPNQPQHF
TGTGCCAGCACCCTCAAGGAGGGACAGGGACCAAATCAGCCCCAGCATTTT
>-|TRBV7-3|TRBJ1-1|-
CASSKGGGGTEAFF
TGTGCCAGCAGCAAAGGGGGGGGAGGCACTGAAGCTTTCTTT
>-|TRBV11-2|TRBJ2-2|TRBD1
CASSGDRGSGELFF
TGTGCCAGCAGCGGAGACAGGGGATCCGGGGAGCTGTTTTTT
>-|TRBV29-1|TRBJ1-2|-
CSVGGARLGGYTF
TGCAGCGTCGGCGGGGCCAGGTTGGGAGGCTACACCTTC
>once|TRBV11-3|TRBJ2-7|TRBD2
CASSLVAGGSYEQYF
TGTGCCAGCAGCTTAGTCGCGGGAGGATCCTACGAGCAGTACTTC
>-|TRBV30|TRBJ1-2|TRBD1
CAWSFGTVYGYTF
TGTGCCTGGAGTTTTGGGACAGTCTATGGCTACACCTTC
>-|TRBV5-1|TRBJ2-3|-
CASSTGVRTDTQYF
TGCGCCAGCAGTACGGGGGTTCGCACAGATACGCAGTATTTT
>-|TRBV28|TRBJ1-1|-
CASSLFGGRDEAFF
TGTGCCAGCAGTTTATTCGGGGGGAGGGATGAAGCTTTCTTT
>-|TRBV19|TRBJ1-2|-
CASSSDFSNYGYTF
TGTGCCAGTAGTTCCGACTTCTCCAACTATGGCTACACCTTC
>-|TRBV7-2|TRBJ2-1|-
CASSFQRVTYNEQFF
TGTGCCAGCAGCTTCCAGCGGGTGACCTACAATGAGCAGTTCTTC
>-|TRBV18|TRBJ2-3|TRBD1
CASPPGQERIDTQYF
TGTGCCAGCCCCCCAGGACAGGAAAGGATAGATACGCAGTATTTT
>-|TRBV2|TRBJ1-2|-
CASSERQAPGYGYTF
TGTGCCAGCAGTGAAAGGCAGGCCCCTGGCTATGGCTACACCTTC
>-|TRBV2|TRBJ2-7|-
CASSDRQAAEQYF
TGTGCCAGCAGTGATAGGCAGGCTGCTGAGCAGTACTTC
>-|TRBV12-5|TRBJ1-6|TRBD1
CASGFGQGSYNSPLHF
TGTGCTAGTGGTTTTGGACAGGGATCCTATAATTCACCCCTCCACTTT
>-|TRBV7-2|TRBJ2-1|-
CASSLVSNPNSVNNEQFF
TGTGCCAGCAGCTTAGTGTCGAACCCCAACTCGGTAAACAATGAGCAGTTCTTC
>-|TRBV4-1|TRBJ2-2|TRBD2
CASSQLRGRAFSGELFF
TGCGCCAGCAGCCAATTGCGCGGGAGGGCGTTTAGCGGGGAGCTGTTTTTT
>once|TRBV5-4|TRBJ2-1|TRBD1
CASSPQGVSEQFF
TGTGCCAGCAGCCCCCAGGGGGTTAGTGAGCAGTTCTTC
>-|TRBV4-1|TRBJ1-1|-
CASSQYSTGRNTEAFF
TGCGCCAGCAGCCAATACTCCACAGGGAGGAACACTGAAGCTTTCTTT
>-|TRBV6-1|TRBJ2-7|-
CASTTPGEQYF
TGTGCCAGCACTACGCCCGGCGAGCAGTACTTC
>-|TRBV13|TRBJ2-7|-
CASSSPGTPSYEQYF
TGTGCCAGCAGCTCCCCCGGGACACCTTCCTACGAGCAGTACTTC